This passage covers 11 T cell receptor beta chains from one sample sequenced in a study of blood T cell repertoires in COVID-19 (dated by TCRdb to 2020 to 2021). Libraries came from the immunoSEQ multiplex PCR assay. TCRdb took over this immuneACCESS table, retaining in-frame rearrangements with V and J assigned. Such tables are incomplete; in checked studies, under half of the missing clones stem from an unresolved V gene, and the remainder is unexplained. This sample lists some 170,000 clones; over 75% were detected once. 6% of the sample lies in the top ten. The sequenced sample consisted of PBMCs or T cells enriched from blood (not recorded which). These receptors originate from a man aged 40-55 years who had recovered from COVID-19.

The chain carries TRBV3-1 (or the pseudogene TRBV3-2) and TRBJ1-1; D not resolved. Deletions cut 1 base from V and 0 bases from J, with 9 bases between. The CDR3 is made up of 15 amino acids. Per germline, CDR1 LGHDT and CDR2 YNNKEL (reference sequence). CDR3 bases: TGTGCCAGCAGCCAAGGCATGGGCATGAACACTGAAGCTTTCTTT. This codes for CASSQGMGMNTEAFF.

V gene TRBV12-5 combines with J gene TRBJ1-2; 8 bases align to TRBD1. This CDR3 region has 15 residues. The V segment lost 4 bases and the J segment 8 bases; nucleotides outside the gene matches: 12. Germline V gene lookup returns CDR1 LGHNT and CDR2 FRNRAP. For the CDR3, the DNA is TGTGCTAGTGGTTGGGGGACAGGAGCGGAGGGAGGCTACACCTTC. This sequence encodes CASGWGTGAEGGYTF.

The V and J genes are TRBV19 and TRBJ1-5; 10 bases align to TRBD1. V trimming: 5 bases; J trimming: 5 bases; junction bases outside the gene matches: 9. Germline-derived CDR1 and CDR2 are LNHDA and SQIVND (reference sequence). CDR3 length: 16 amino acids. CDR3 nucleotide sequence: TGTGCCAGTAGTGATGACAGGGGGCGCCGGGATCAGCCCCAGCATTTT. Translation: CASSDDRGRRDQPQHF.

V usage is TRBV9 and J usage is TRBJ2-7, with D maybe TRBD1 (6 bases). V was clipped by 2 bases and J by 0 bases, with 12 bases between them. The CDR3 length is 15 residues. The germline CDR1 and CDR2 sequences are SGDLS and YYNGEE. Here the CDR3 reads CASSVSPDSSYEQYF. The CDR3 nucleotides are TGTGCCAGCAGCGTCAGTCCGGACAGCTCCTACGAGCAGTACTTC.

The chain has TRBV6-5 and TRBJ1-1, with TRBD1 as a possible D gene (5 bases). CDR1 MNHEY and CDR2 SVGAGI come from the germline V gene. V lost 2 bases, J lost 5 bases, and 12 bases lay in between. The CDR3 consists of 14 residues. The CDR3 coding sequence is TGTGCCAGCAGTTACGATGACGGGGGGACTGAAGCTTTCTTT. Encoded protein: CASSYDDGGTEAFF.

V gene TRBV19 combines with J gene TRBJ2-2; TRBD1 matches 7 bases. The V and J ends lost 4 bases and 6 bases, in that order; junction bases with no gene match: 11. The V gene's germline CDR1 is LNHDA and CDR2 SQIVND (reference sequence). The CDR3 spans 16 residues. The CDR3 loop is CASSTYRGRGPGELFF. CDR3 DNA sequence: TGTGCCAGTAGTACCTACAGGGGACGGGGCCCCGGGGAGCTGTTTTTT. Full variable domain (remainder filled in from reference TRBV19 and TRBJ2-2): DGGITQSPKYLFRKEGQNVTLSCEQNLNHDAMYWYRQDPGQGLRLIYYSQIVNDFQKGDIAEGYSVSREKKESFPLTVTSAQKNPTAFYLCASSTYRGRGPGELFFGEGSRLTVL.

This clone was recorded once. V and J are TRBV11-2 and TRBJ1-1, with a possible D match to TRBD1 (5 bases). Germline assignment: CDR1 SGHAT and CDR2 FQNNGV. There are 15 residues in the CDR3. Trimming stripped 3 bases from V and 0 bases from J, with 11 bases between. The CDR3 region is CASSFRGTVNTEAFF. The DNA for the CDR3 is TGTGCCAGCAGCTTTAGGGGAACCGTGAACACTGAAGCTTTCTTT.

Written as DNA, the CDR3 is TGTGCCAGCAGGGCCGGGACAGGGAATACTGAAGCTTTCTTT. Residues: CASRAGTGNTEAFF. The rearrangement uses TRBV9 and TRBJ1-1; TRBD1 agrees at 9 bases. After removal of 5 bases from V and 5 bases from J, the junction contained 7 bases not matched to a gene. This CDR3 spans 14 amino acids. Germline lookup yields CDR1 SGDLS and CDR2 YYNGEE.

This chain links TRBV30 with TRBJ2-7; 7 nucleotides match TRBD2. CDR1 and CDR2 (germline): GTSNPN, SVGIG (reference sequence). V lost 0 bases to trimming and J lost 5 bases; unmatched junction nucleotides: 4. The CDR3 extends over 13 amino acids. CDR3 in DNA: TGTGCCTGGAGTGTAAAGGCGGGGGACGAGCAGTACGTC. Translated, it gives CAWSVKAGDEQYV.

This clone was observed a handful of times. The V gene is TRBV30, the J gene TRBJ1-1; tentatively, D is TRBD1 (5 bases). Germline CDR1 is GTSNPN and CDR2 is SVGIG (reference sequence). Between the trimmed V and J ends, which lost 5 bases and 12 bases, there was a span of 22 bases. The CDR3 totals 13 residues. Here the CDR3 DNA reads TGTGCCTGGGTCCGAGGGGACTCACCCCGGACTTTCTTT. This encodes CAWVRGDSPRTFF.

The chain is built from TRBV6-6 and TRBJ2-7; D gene uncertain. Germline CDR1 and CDR2: MNHNY and SVGAGI (reference sequence). V gave up 7 bases and J gave up 0 bases, with 4 bases separating them. CDR3 length equals 11 residues. Written as DNA, the CDR3 is TGTGCCAGCACAGGCTCCTACGAGCAGTACTTC. This gives the protein CASTGSYEQYF.